The sequence of this T cell receptor (beta chain) was determined in a study of control samples from healthy donors and cancer patients (dated by TCRdb to 2020 to 2022). CDR1 and CDR2, per the germline V gene, are SGDLS and YYNGEE. The CDR3 measures 17 amino acids from cysteine to phenylalanine. Only the CDR3 DNA stays, 51 bases, in frame from base 1. The junction shows trimming of 4 bases on V and 3 bases on J, and the gene matches do not reach 6 bases of it. The library was built by means of the immunoSEQ multiplex PCR assay. TCRdb re-hosts the immuneACCESS table, in-frame sequences only. Its copies lack some clones; in the studies checked, an unresolved V gene accounts for under half of them, and the cause for the rest is not known. Recorded for this sample are 120,000 or so clones; approximately 87% of them occurred a single time. Just under 3% of the sample rests with the top ten. Worth noting for this clone: Its antigen remains undetermined. No quality values exist for individual bases; no much larger clone is one base distant.

The rearrangement combines TRBV9 with TRBJ2-3, and TRBD2 matches 15 of the central bases. Source material: blood. The clonotype comes from a man in his sixties in good health. The sequence in DNA is TGTGCCAGCAGCCCACCGGGACTAGCGGGGGGAACAGATACGCAGTATTTT. This is translated as CASSPPGLAGGTDTQYF.